The sequence of this TCR beta chain was determined in a study of T cells in Graves' hyperthyroidism and ophthalmopathy (dated by TCRdb to between 2017 and 2020). For context, the study as a whole: TCR V-J signatures able to tell the groups apart were searched for in a discovery cohort of 100 patients, of whom 40 to 45 had Graves' ophthalmopathy and roughly 57 had stable Graves' hyperthyroidism. Whether ophthalmopathy could be predicted prospectively was tested in an independent validation cohort made up of 18 to 20 hyperthyroidism patients plus 17 patients who later progressed to ophthalmopathy. The paper reports TCR Vbeta CDR3 sequencing of more than 120 peripheral blood samples: some 41 ophthalmopathy, fewer than 80 hyperthyroidism and around 17 progressor patients. In addition, the study compared T-cell repertoires in thyroid tissue and in blood from five to seven Graves' hyperthyroidism patients. Following sampling, methimazole starting at 30 mg daily was given to hyperthyroidism patients, and high-dose intravenous methylprednisolone was given to ophthalmopathy patients. The roughly 100 discovery patients were randomly divided into training and test sets at a 7:3 ratio.

The TCR beta CDR3 regions were amplified from the RNA transcripts. The first round of RT-PCR for the TCR CDR3 was performed with the HTBI primer set and the Qiagen OneStep RT-PCR kit. The libraries were constructed in a second round of multiplex PCR and then size-selected and purified. Paired-end sequencing of the libraries was performed with 100 bp reads on an Illumina HiSeq2000. The authors' analysis ran thus. SOAPnuke was used to process the raw data, removing reads that contained adapters or uncalled bases, had a mean Phred below 15, or lacked an exact match to the constant primer or identifier. High-quality paired reads were merged with COPE v1.2.5, and unique nucleotide sequences were defined as clonotypes. Clonotypes were aligned to IMGT TRBV, TRBD and TRBJ reference segments using MiTCR v1.1. Analysis was restricted to V-J combinations with a frequency above 0.0001, which covered 98% to 99.2% of repertoires. The TCS score was defined as the ratio of F50 (clonal expansion) to E x V (chaos), calculated using BLOSUM62-based TCRdist between CDR3 peptides within each V-J. Welch's t-statistics and random forest reduced around 520 V-J features to roughly 13, which were used in a naive Bayes classifier (R e1071). The similarity between thyroid and blood repertoires was quantified using the Morisita-Horn index. The raw public data were reprocessed by TCRdb itself: fastp quality trimming at Q25, MiXCR clonotype calling, in-frame beta chains only. Every distinct CDR3 protein forms one entry, paired with its most common genes and DNA. TCRdb's processing, not the authors' own work, is the source of the V and J calls. This sample is represented by around 580,000 distinct CDR3 sequences; around 46% of them were singletons. In total, the top ten clones hold about 8.3% of the sample.

Results the study describes overall, beyond this receptor: Sample size was not statistically predetermined, and blinding of investigators to group allocation was not performed. A model built on a 13 V-J signature distinguished ophthalmopathy from stable hyperthyroidism, reaching around 90% sensitivity and under 84% specificity in cross-validation and 80%/75% in testing. During validation, the model predicted progression to ophthalmopathy a median of roughly six months ahead of onset, with 60% to 71% sensitivity and 72% to 85% specificity. Most expanded thyroid clonotypes (frequency above 0.001) were also detected in blood, a finding suggesting that blood repertoires may reflect thyroid immune responses.

Stable Graves' hyperthyroidism was defined as no progression to ophthalmopathy during 18 months of follow-up. Hyperthyroidism patients were aged 18 to 65 years and newly diagnosed, with disease duration of less than 2 months. Exclusion was applied to patients with uncontrolled infections, other autoimmune diseases, pregnancy or lactation. Diagnoses were based on clinical symptoms, serum thyroxine and TRAb, thyroid ultrasound and orbital computed tomography. Total RNA was extracted using Trizol reagent, and RNA quality was assessed on an Agilent 2100 Bioanalyzer. This clonotype was recorded many times. No antigen is known for it. No base qualities exist here, and no much larger clone lies one base off it. Per the germline V gene, SGHDT is the CDR1 and YYEEEE is the CDR2. The CDR3 covers 12 residues, taking in both the cysteine and the phenylalanine. Only CDR3 DNA is held: 36 bases, read in frame from base 1. V loses 4 bases, J loses 6 bases, and the germline ends lie 10 bases apart.

The chain links TRBV5-6 with TRBJ1-1, with the D gene uncertain. Source material: peripheral blood or thyroid tissue (not recorded which). The origin of this receptor is a woman aged 18-29 years with Graves' hyperthyroidism. The CDR3 is CASSKGVPEAFF. The DNA sequence is as follows: TGTGCCAGCAGCAAGGGCGTACCTGAAGCTTTCTTT. Joined to the reference TRBV5-6 and TRBJ1-1 proteins, this CDR3 gives the full variable domain: DAGVTQSPTHLIKTRGQQVTLRCSPKSGHDTVSWYQQALGQGPQFIFQYYEEEERQRGNFPDRFSGHQFPNYSSELNVNALLLGDSALYLCASSKGVPEAFFGQGTRLTVV.